The 27 T cell receptor beta chains below all came from one sample that was sequenced in a study of blood T cells in healthy people across ages. For the second PCR, which ran for about 7 to 11 cycles, a sample-barcoded 5' primer and a J-beta primer mix were used. TCRdb itself ran the 5' RACE reads through MiXCR, one entry per CDR3 protein. The repertoire holds 550,000 to 800,000 distinct CDR3 sequences, with 20% to 25% as singletons. Sequenced material: blood. These receptor sequences come from a man aged 70 or older in good health.

For this clonotype: A read error may explain this, as a much larger clone is one base away. The V and J genes are TRBV29-1 and TRBJ2-5; D possibly matches TRBD1 or TRBD2 (6 bases each). The CDR3 contains 11 residues. Trimming cost V 5 bases and J 5 bases, with 9 bases left between them. Germline values: CDR1 SQVTM, CDR2 ANQGSEA. CDR3: CSVKGGETQYF. The CDR3 DNA is TGCAGCGTTAAAGGGGGGGAGACCCAGTACTTC.

The V call is TRBV11-3, the J call TRBJ2-1; 9 bases agree with TRBD1. The CDR3 consists of 13 residues. CDR1 and CDR2 (germline): SGHNT, YENEEA. After removal of 4 bases from V and 12 bases from J, the junction contained 7 bases not matched to a gene. The CDR3 nucleotides are TGTGCCAGCAGCTCCGACAGGGGGATAGGGCAGTTCTTC. It specifies CASSSDRGIGQFF.

This chain uses TRBV27 with TRBJ2-7; 12 positions agree with TRBD2. The CDR3 consists of 14 residues. V shed 5 bases and J 6 bases; nucleotides not matched to a gene: 5. Germline V CDR1 and CDR2: MNHEY, SMNVEV (reference sequence). CDR3 sequence reads: CASSDLAGGFEQYF. CDR3 coding DNA: TGTGCCAGCAGTGACCTAGCGGGAGGGTTCGAGCAGTACTTC.

This clonotype was counted only a few times. This chain links TRBV28 with TRBJ1-2, with no clear D. V shed 7 bases and J shed 1 base, with 7 bases lying between them. The germline V gene encodes CDR1 MDHEN and CDR2 SYDVKM. The CDR3 has 12 amino acids. CDR3 DNA sequence: TGTGCCAGCAAGAGGATTAACTATGGCTACACCTTC. Translation gives CASKRINYGYTF.

There are many counts of this clonotype. The V gene is TRBV2, the J gene TRBJ2-3; D is unclear. The germline gives CDR1 SNHLY, CDR2 FYNNEI. V dropped 2 bases and J dropped 7 bases, with 7 bases sitting between them. The CDR3 consists of 12 residues. The CDR3, as DNA: TGTGCCAGCAGTGAATTTCTGAATACGCAGTATTTT. Its translation is CASSEFLNTQYF.

This clonotype has a handful of counts. The rearrangement links TRBV12-3 or TRBV12-4 to TRBJ2-5, with 11 bases matching TRBD2. This CDR3 has 16 amino acids. V lost 5 bases to trimming and J lost 5 bases; unmatched junction nucleotides: 10. The CDR3 region has the DNA TGTGCCAGCAGTGCCGGTACTAGCGGGAGTTGGGAGACCCAGTACTTC. Translating gives CASSAGTSGSWETQYF.

Comments on this clonotype: The junction and the germline gene differ at one end; a read error may be behind it. This chain joins TRBV12-3 or TRBV12-4 and TRBJ2-7; 9 bases line up with TRBD1. The CDR3 loop spans 15 amino acids. CDR3 protein: CSSSFTGQGTYEQYF. The CDR3 DNA reads TGTTCCAGCAGTTTCACGGGACAGGGCACCTACGAGCAGTACTTC.

This clonotype turned up a few times. The rearrangement uses TRBV11-2 and TRBJ2-5; TRBD2 matches 12 bases. The DNA end favors TRBJ2-1, so the J call may be wrong. Germline assignment: CDR1 SGHAT and CDR2 FQNNGV. This CDR3 is 15 amino acids long. The CDR3 region is CASSSGLAGINEQFF. The CDR3 DNA is TGTGCCAGCAGCTCCGGACTAGCGGGAATCAATGAGCAGTTCTTC.

This chain uses TRBV12-3 or TRBV12-4 with TRBJ2-5; tentatively, D is TRBD1 (5 bases). The CDR3 is 12 residues long. V lost 6 bases to trimming and J lost 1 base, with 6 bases between them. The CDR3 bases are TGTGCCAGCAGGGGGCCCCAAGAGACCCAGTACTTC. Residues: CASRGPQETQYF.

This clonotype was observed a handful of times. The chain uses TRBV28 and TRBJ1-2; D call uncertain. Deletions cut 2 bases from V and 4 bases from J, with 8 bases between. This CDR3 has 13 residues. CDR1 MDHEN and CDR2 SYDVKM come from the germline V gene. For the CDR3, the DNA is TGTGCCAGCAGTTTAGGGTTGAGCTATGGCTACACCTTC. It yields the protein CASSLGLSYGYTF.

The chain recombines TRBV2 with TRBJ2-3, with no clear D. In germline, CDR1 is SNHLY, CDR2 FYNNEI. The V end was cut by 2 bases, the J end by 1 base, with 7 bases between. This CDR3 contains 14 residues. Here the CDR3 DNA reads TGTGCCAGCAGTGAACGGCAGGGCACAGATACGCAGTATTTT. Its translation is CASSERQGTDTQYF.

V usage is TRBV7-8 and J usage is TRBJ2-3; D is possibly TRBD2 (5 bases). V was cut by 5 bases and J by 2 bases, with 17 bases left in between. CDR3 length: 16 residues. In germline, CDR1 is SGHVS, CDR2 FQNEAQ. The CDR3 region is CASSEIGIFPTDTQYF. In nucleotides, the CDR3 is TGTGCCAGCAGCGAAATCGGGATTTTTCCCACAGATACGCAGTATTTT.

A few counts support this clonotype. The chain is built from TRBV9 and TRBJ1-1; D call uncertain. Per germline, CDR1 SGDLS and CDR2 YYNGEE. The CDR3 length is 15 residues. The V end lost 3 bases, the J end lost 0 bases, and 12 bases lay between the germline ends. The CDR3 coding sequence is TGTGCCAGCAGCGGGCTAGCGGACTTGAACACTGAAGCTTTCTTT. Protein: CASSGLADLNTEAFF.

The chain has TRBV7-8 and TRBJ2-1; TRBD1 matches 10 bases. V was pared by 5 bases and J by 4 bases, with 8 bases of the junction left unmatched. CDR1 and CDR2 (germline): SGHVS, FQNEAQ. The CDR3 has 16 residues. The CDR3 loop reads CASSPRQGAPYNEQFF. The CDR3 DNA sequence: TGTGCCAGCAGCCCCCGACAGGGGGCGCCTTACAATGAGCAGTTCTTC.

V usage is TRBV12-3 or TRBV12-4 and J usage is TRBJ1-5, with a tentative D call TRBD1 (5 bases). The V end was cut by 6 bases, the J end by 4 bases, with 13 bases between. This CDR3 is 14 amino acids long. CDR3 DNA sequence: TGTGCCAGCAGCCAAGCGGACAAGAATCAGCCCCAGCATTTT. As protein: CASSQADKNQPQHF.

Note on this clonotype: A much larger clone lies one base from this, so it may be a read error. Since the CDR3 does not end with the conserved phenylalanine or tryptophan, this likely comes from a read error. This chain joins TRBV20-1 and TRBJ1-4, with 10 bases aligning to TRBD1. The CDR3 spans 15 residues. The germline CDR1 and CDR2 sequences are DFQATT and SNEGSKA (reference sequence). The V segment lost 0 bases and the J segment 8 bases; nucleotides outside the gene matches: 6. CDR3 DNA sequence: TGCAGTGCTAGAGATGGGACAGGGGTTTTGGAAAAACTGTTTTCT. Its translation: CSARDGTGVLEKLFS.

The chain recombines TRBV7-8 with TRBJ2-5, with D maybe TRBD1 (6 bases). The CDR3 contains 15 residues. Looked up from germline, CDR1 is SGHVS and CDR2 is FQNEAQ. The V end was cut by 6 bases, the J end by 2 bases, with 16 bases between. CDR3 DNA: TGTGCCAGCAGGGGCTCCGGGACATATCAAGAGACCCAGTACTTC. This codes for CASRGSGTYQETQYF.

This chain links TRBV3-1 with TRBJ2-4; TRBD1 agrees at 11 bases. Germline V gene sequence: CDR1 LGHDT, CDR2 YNNKEL (reference sequence). V lost 2 bases, J lost 4 bases, and 4 bases stayed unmatched. The CDR3 loop spans 16 amino acids. CDR3 sequence reads: CASSQRTGGPKNIQYF. As DNA, the CDR3 is TGTGCCAGCAGCCAACGGACAGGGGGCCCAAAAAACATTCAGTACTTC.

Only a few counts were recorded for this clonotype. Written as DNA, the CDR3 is TGCAGCGTGGCAGGTAGAGGGAACACTGAAGCTTTCTTT. Protein sequence: CSVAGRGNTEAFF. The rearrangement uses TRBV29-1 and TRBJ1-1; D unclear. V dropped 6 bases and J dropped 1 base, with 12 bases sitting between them. The germline gives CDR1 SQVTM, CDR2 ANQGSEA. The CDR3 spans 13 residues.

This chain uses TRBV7-8 with TRBJ2-3, with TRBD1 identical over 9 bases. With 4 bases clipped from V and 2 bases from J, the junction kept 7 bases outside the gene matches. The CDR3 has 16 residues. CDR1 is SGHVS and CDR2 is FQNEAQ in the germline V gene. The CDR3 reads CASSSDRGPHTDTQYF. The CDR3 nucleotides are TGTGCCAGCAGCTCGGACAGGGGCCCCCACACAGATACGCAGTATTTT.

This clonotype came up a few times. V and J are TRBV6-1 and TRBJ1-2, with TRBD1 matching over 7 bases. Trimming removed 3 bases from V and 8 bases from J; junction bases left unmatched: 3. The CDR3 length is 12 residues. Germline V gives CDR1 MNHNS, CDR2 SASEGT. CDR3 loop: CASSDRGWGYTF. The CDR3 DNA follows: TGTGCCAGCAGTGACAGGGGGTGGGGCTACACCTTC.

This clonotype was observed many times. The chain recombines TRBV6-2 or TRBV6-3 with TRBJ2-1; 10 bases line up with TRBD2. Germline CDR1 and CDR2: MNHEY and SVGEGT. The CDR3 is made up of 19 amino acids. V was clipped by 2 bases and J by 1 base; unmatched bases: 11. The chain's CDR3 is CASSYRRTSGAGSYNEQFF. DNA for the CDR3: TGTGCCAGCAGTTACAGGAGGACTAGCGGAGCGGGGTCCTACAATGAGCAGTTCTTC.

Worth noting for this clonotype: A much larger clone lies a single base off, so this may be a read error. The V call is TRBV12-3 or TRBV12-4, the J call TRBJ2-5; no definite D call. This CDR3 is built from 16 residues. The CDR3 sequence is CVSSLIPNFERETQYF. The CDR3 bases are TGTGTCAGCAGTTTAATCCCCAATTTTGAGAGAGAGACCCAGTACTTC.

The chain recombines TRBV28 with TRBJ2-7; 14 bases match TRBD2. The end of the DNA aligns better with TRBJ2-1, so the J call may be wrong. This CDR3 comprises 15 residues. Germline-derived CDR1 and CDR2 are MDHEN and SYDVKM. As DNA, the CDR3 is TGTGCCAGCAGTCCCGGGACTAGCGGGAGCCGTGAGCAGTTCTTC. Residues: CASSPGTSGSREQFF.

This clonotype was counted a few times. The rearrangement uses TRBV4-1 and TRBJ2-1; no definite D call. The CDR3 totals 17 residues. Germline values: CDR1 MGHRA, CDR2 YSYEKL. V lost 0 bases and J lost 0, with 12 bases in between. Here the CDR3 reads CASSQDLQESSYNEQFF. DNA for the CDR3: TGCGCCAGCAGCCAAGATCTCCAGGAGAGCTCCTACAATGAGCAGTTCTTC.

This clonotype was found a few times. The chain recombines TRBV6-5 with TRBJ2-5; D might be TRBD1 or TRBD2, each matching 6 bases. The germline CDR1 and CDR2 sequences are MNHEY and SVGAGI. This CDR3 has 14 residues. V was trimmed by 6 bases and J by 0 bases, leaving 11 bases between them. The CDR3, as DNA: TGTGCCAGCAGAAAAGGGGGGAACCAAGAGACCCAGTACTTC. It translates to CASRKGGNQETQYF.

Regarding this clonotype: The germline gene is not matched at one end of the junction; a read error may be the cause. The V gene is TRBV7-2, the J gene TRBJ2-7, with D perhaps being TRBD1 or TRBD2 (6 bases each). Germline assignment: CDR1 SGHTA and CDR2 FQGNSA. The CDR3 length is 15 residues. DNA of the CDR3: TGTGCCAGCAGCCGTCCTTTTGCGGGGACATACGAGCGGTACTTC. Protein: CASSRPFAGTYERYF.